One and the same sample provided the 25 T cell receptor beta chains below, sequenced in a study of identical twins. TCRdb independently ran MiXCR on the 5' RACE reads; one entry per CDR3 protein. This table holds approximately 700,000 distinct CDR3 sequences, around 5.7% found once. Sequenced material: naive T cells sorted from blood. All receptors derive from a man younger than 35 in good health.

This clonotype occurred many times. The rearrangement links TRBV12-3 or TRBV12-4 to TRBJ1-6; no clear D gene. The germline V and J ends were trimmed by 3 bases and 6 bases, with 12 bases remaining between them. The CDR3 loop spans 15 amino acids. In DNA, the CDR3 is TGTGCCAGCAGTTTGCAAGGAGGTGTTAATTCACCCCTCCACTTT. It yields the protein CASSLQGGVNSPLHF.

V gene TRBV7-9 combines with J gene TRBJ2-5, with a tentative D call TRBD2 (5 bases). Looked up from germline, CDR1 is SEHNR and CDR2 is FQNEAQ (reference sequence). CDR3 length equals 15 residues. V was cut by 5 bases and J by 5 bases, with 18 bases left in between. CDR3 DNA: TGTGCCAGCAGCCCCGATACCAGGCGGGCGGAGACCCAGTACTTC. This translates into CASSPDTRRAETQYF.

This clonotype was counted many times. CDR3 protein: CASSYVETQYF. The CDR3 DNA reads TGTGCCAGCAGCTACGTGGAGACCCAGTACTTC. The rearrangement links TRBV6-2 or TRBV6-3 to TRBJ2-5; D remains ambiguous. Trimming took off 6 bases at V and 5 bases at J, with 7 bases between the two ends. The CDR3 runs 11 residues. The germline V gene encodes CDR1 MNHEY and CDR2 SVGEGT.

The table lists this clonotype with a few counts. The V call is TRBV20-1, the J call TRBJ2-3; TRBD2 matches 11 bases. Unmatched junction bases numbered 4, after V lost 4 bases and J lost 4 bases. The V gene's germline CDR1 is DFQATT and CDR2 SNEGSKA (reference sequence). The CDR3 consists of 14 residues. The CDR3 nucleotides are TGCAGTGCTACCCCTAGCGGGAGGCCAGATACGCAGTATTTT. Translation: CSATPSGRPDTQYF.

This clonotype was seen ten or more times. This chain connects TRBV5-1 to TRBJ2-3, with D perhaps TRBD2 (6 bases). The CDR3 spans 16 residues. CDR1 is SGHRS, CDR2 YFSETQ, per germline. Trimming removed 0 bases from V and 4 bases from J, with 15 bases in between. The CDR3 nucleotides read TGCGCCAGCAGCTTGGCGGCTAGCGTTGATGCAGATACGCAGTATTTT. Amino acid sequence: CASSLAASVDADTQYF.

DNA of the CDR3: TGTGCCAGCAGCCAAGTAGGGACAGGGACCCGATTAGGCTACACCTTC. Its protein product is CASSQVGTGTRLGYTF. The gene calls are TRBV4-2 and TRBJ1-2; TRBD1 agrees at 9 bases. V trimming: 1 base; J trimming: 8 bases; junction bases outside the gene matches: 11. Germline V gives CDR1 LGHNA, CDR2 YNFKEQ. This CDR3 has 16 residues.

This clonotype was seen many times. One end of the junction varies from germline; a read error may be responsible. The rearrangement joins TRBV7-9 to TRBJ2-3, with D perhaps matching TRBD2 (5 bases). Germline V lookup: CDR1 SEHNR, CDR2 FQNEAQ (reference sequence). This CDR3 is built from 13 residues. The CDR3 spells CASKRPLIDTRYF. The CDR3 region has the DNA TGTGCCAGCAAGCGGCCACTCATTGATACGCGGTATTTT. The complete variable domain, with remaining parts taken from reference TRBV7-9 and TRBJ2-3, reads DTGVSQNPRHKITKRGQNVTFRCDPISEHNRLYWYRQTLGQGPEFLTYFQNEAQLEKSRLLSDRFSAERPKGSFSTLEIQRTEQGDSAMYLCASKRPLIDTRYFGPGTRLTVL.

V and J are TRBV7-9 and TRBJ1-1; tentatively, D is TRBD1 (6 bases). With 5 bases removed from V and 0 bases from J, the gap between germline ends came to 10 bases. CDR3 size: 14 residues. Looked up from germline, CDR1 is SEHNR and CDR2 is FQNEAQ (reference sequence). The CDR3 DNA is TGTGCCAGCAGCCGCCGACAGGTGAACACTGAAGCTTTCTTT. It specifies CASSRRQVNTEAFF.

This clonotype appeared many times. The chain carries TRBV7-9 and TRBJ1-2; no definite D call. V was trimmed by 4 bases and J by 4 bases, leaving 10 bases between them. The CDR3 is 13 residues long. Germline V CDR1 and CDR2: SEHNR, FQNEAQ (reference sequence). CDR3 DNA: TGTGCCAGCAGCTCCAACGGGCCCTATGGCTACACCTTC. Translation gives CASSSNGPYGYTF. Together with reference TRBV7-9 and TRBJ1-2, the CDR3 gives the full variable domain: DTGVSQNPRHKITKRGQNVTFRCDPISEHNRLYWYRQTLGQGPEFLTYFQNEAQLEKSRLLSDRFSAERPKGSFSTLEIQRTEQGDSAMYLCASSSNGPYGYTFGSGTRLTVV.

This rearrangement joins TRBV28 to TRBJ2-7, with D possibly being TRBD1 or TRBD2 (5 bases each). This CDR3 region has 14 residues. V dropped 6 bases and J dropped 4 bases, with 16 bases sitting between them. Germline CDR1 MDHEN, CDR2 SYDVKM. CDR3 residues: CASRPTRGFYEQYF. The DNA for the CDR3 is TGTGCCAGCAGGCCGACGAGGGGATTTTACGAGCAGTACTTC.

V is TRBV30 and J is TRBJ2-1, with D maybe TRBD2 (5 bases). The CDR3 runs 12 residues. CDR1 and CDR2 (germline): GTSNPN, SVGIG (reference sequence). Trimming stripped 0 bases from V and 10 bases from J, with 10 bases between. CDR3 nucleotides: TGTGCCTGGAGTGTCTTGACGGGAGAGCAGTTCTTC. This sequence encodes CAWSVLTGEQFF.

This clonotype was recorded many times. CDR3 protein: CASSSEDPILEQYF. CDR3 nucleotide sequence: TGTGCCAGCAGCTCCGAGGACCCTATCCTCGAGCAGTACTTC. The chain carries TRBV7-9 and TRBJ2-7; D remains unclear. Germline CDR1 SEHNR, CDR2 FQNEAQ (reference sequence). The V end was cut by 4 bases, the J end by 6 bases, with 16 bases between. The length of the CDR3 is 14 residues. The whole variable domain, filled in from reference TRBV7-9 and TRBJ2-7, reads DTGVSQNPRHKITKRGQNVTFRCDPISEHNRLYWYRQTLGQGPEFLTYFQNEAQLEKSRLLSDRFSAERPKGSFSTLEIQRTEQGDSAMYLCASSSEDPILEQYFGPGTRLTVT.

This CDR3 is CASSIAGERRYEQYF. Here the CDR3 DNA reads TGTGCCAGTAGTATAGCGGGAGAGCGCCGGTACGAGCAGTACTTC. The chain employs TRBV19 and TRBJ2-7, with D maybe TRBD2 (6 bases). CDR1 and CDR2 (germline): LNHDA, SQIVND (reference sequence). The length of the CDR3 is 15 residues. The ends were cut back, 1 base at V and 4 bases at J, with 14 bases in the middle.

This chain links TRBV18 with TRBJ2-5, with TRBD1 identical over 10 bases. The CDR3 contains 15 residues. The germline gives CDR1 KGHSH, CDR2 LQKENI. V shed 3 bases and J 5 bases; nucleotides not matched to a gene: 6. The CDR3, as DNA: TGTGCCAGCTCACCCCGGACAGGGGGGTCGGAGACCCAGTACTTC. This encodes CASSPRTGGSETQYF. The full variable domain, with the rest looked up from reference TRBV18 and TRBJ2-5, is NAGVMQNPRHLVRRRGQEARLRCSPMKGHSHVYWYRQLPEEGLKFMVYLQKENIIDESGMPKERFSAEFPKEGPSILRIQQVVRGDSAAYFCASSPRTGGSETQYFGPGTRLLVL.

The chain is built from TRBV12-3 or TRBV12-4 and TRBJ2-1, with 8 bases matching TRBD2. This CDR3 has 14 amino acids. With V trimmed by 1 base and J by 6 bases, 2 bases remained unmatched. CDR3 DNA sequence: TGTGCCAGCAGTTTAGGACTAGCGCCCAATGAGCAGTTCTTC. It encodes CASSLGLAPNEQFF.

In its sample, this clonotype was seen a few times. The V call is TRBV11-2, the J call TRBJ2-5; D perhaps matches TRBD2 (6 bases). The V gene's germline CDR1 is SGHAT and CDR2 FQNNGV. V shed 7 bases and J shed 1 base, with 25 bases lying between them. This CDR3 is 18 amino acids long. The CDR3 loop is CASMAGLLLNQRQETQYF. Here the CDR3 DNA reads TGTGCCAGCATGGCGGGACTCCTACTTAATCAGCGCCAAGAGACCCAGTACTTC.

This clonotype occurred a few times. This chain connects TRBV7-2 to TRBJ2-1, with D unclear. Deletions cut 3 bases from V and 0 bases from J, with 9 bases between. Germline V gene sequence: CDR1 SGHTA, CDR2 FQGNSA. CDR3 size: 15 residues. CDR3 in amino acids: CASSFSVNSYNEQFF. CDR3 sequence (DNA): TGTGCCAGCAGCTTTAGTGTAAACTCCTACAATGAGCAGTTCTTC.

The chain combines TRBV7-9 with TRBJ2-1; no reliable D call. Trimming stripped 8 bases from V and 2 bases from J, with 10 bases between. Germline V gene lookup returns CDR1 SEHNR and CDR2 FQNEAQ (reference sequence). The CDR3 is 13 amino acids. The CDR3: CASPGPTYNEQFF. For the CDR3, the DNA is TGTGCCAGCCCGGGCCCCACCTACAATGAGCAGTTCTTC.

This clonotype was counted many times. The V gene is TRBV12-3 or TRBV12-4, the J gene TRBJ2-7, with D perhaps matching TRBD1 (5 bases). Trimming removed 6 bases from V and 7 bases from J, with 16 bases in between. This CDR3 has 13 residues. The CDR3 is CASRTASNGEQYF. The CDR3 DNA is TGTGCCAGCAGGACAGCCTCAAACGGGGAGCAGTACTTC.

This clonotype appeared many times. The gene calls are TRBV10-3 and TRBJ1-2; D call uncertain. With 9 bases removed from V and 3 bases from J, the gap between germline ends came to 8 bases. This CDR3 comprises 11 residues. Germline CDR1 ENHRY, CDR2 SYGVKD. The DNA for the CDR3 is TGTGCCATAACGGATGACTATGGCTACACCTTC. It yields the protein CAITDDYGYTF.

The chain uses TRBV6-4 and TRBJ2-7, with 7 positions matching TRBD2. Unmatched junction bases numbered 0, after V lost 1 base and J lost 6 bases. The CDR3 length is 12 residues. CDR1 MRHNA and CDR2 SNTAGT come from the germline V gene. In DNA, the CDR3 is TGTGCCAGCAGTGACTGGGAGGGCGAGCAGTACTTC. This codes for CASSDWEGEQYF.

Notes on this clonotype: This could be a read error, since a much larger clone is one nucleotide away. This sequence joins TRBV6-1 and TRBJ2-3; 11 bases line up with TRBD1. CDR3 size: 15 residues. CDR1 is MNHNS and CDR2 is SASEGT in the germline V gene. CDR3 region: CTSRAPGQGADTQYF. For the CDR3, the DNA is TGTACCAGCAGGGCACCGGGACAGGGGGCAGATACGCAGTATTTT.

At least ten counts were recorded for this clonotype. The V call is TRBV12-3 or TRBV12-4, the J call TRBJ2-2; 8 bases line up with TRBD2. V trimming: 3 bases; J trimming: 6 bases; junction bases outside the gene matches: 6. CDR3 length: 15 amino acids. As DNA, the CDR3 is TGTGCCAGCAGTTTTAGCGGGACGTGGGCCGGGGAGCTGTTTTTT. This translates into CASSFSGTWAGELFF.

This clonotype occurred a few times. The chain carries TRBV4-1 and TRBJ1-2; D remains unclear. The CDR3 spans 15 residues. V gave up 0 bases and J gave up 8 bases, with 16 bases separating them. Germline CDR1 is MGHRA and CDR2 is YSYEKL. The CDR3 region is CASSQEGRPERGYTF. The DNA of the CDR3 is TGCGCCAGCAGCCAAGAGGGCCGACCGGAGAGGGGCTACACCTTC.

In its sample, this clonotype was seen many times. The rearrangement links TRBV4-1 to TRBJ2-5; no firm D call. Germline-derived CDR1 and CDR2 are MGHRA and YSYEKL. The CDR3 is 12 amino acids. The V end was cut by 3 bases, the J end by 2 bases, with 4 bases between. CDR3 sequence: CASSQIQETQYF. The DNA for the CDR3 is TGCGCCAGCAGCCAGATTCAAGAGACCCAGTACTTC.